A single sample is the source of the 19 T cell receptor beta chains below, sequenced in a study of blood T cells in healthy people across ages. A second about 6 to 12 cycle PCR used barcoded and J-beta primers. TCRdb called the 5' RACE reads again in MiXCR, with one record for every CDR3 protein. In the table there are fewer than 1.5 million distinct CDR3 sequences, 42% of which are singletons. Sequenced sample: blood. The receptor set was obtained from a woman in her late teens or twenties in good health.

The chain uses TRBV20-1 and TRBJ2-7; TRBD2 matches 10 bases. CDR1 is DFQATT, CDR2 SNEGSKA, per germline (reference sequence). V lost 6 bases and J lost 1; bases outside the gene matches: 9. The CDR3 loop spans 15 amino acids. In DNA form, the CDR3 reads TGCAGTGCGAGTTATTTAGCGGGGGGATCCTACGAGCAGTACTTC. It yields the protein CSASYLAGGSYEQYF.

The chain carries TRBV10-3 and TRBJ1-1, with D hard to call. The V end lost 0 bases, the J end lost 4 bases, and 9 bases lay between the germline ends. Looked up from germline, CDR1 is ENHRY and CDR2 is SYGVKD. This CDR3 is built from 14 residues. CDR3 DNA: TGTGCCATCAGTGAGTCGGGGTTTGTCACTGAAGCTTTCTTT. Protein: CAISESGFVTEAFF.

In its sample, this clonotype was seen a few times. Being one base from a much bigger clone, this may be a read error. The gene calls are TRBV7-2 and TRBJ1-6; D gene unclear. The CDR3 contains 15 residues. The germline CDR1 and CDR2 sequences are SGHTA and FQGNSA. The DNA of the CDR3 is TGTGCCAGCAGGCAAGGTGGCTCCTATAATTCACCCCCCCACTTT. Its translation is CASRQGGSYNSPPHF.

The CDR3 loop reads CASKSMSVNTEAFF. The CDR3 DNA is TGCGCCAGCAAGTCCATGTCTGTGAACACTGAAGCTTTCTTT. The genes are TRBV5-1 and TRBJ1-1; D gene ambiguous. This CDR3 has 14 residues. Deletions cut 6 bases from V and 0 bases from J, with 12 bases between. Germline V gene sequence: CDR1 SGHRS, CDR2 YFSETQ.

CDR3 in amino acids: CASSMLSQETQYF. DNA of the CDR3: TGTGCCAGCAGCATGCTCAGCCAAGAGACCCAGTACTTC. The chain links TRBV7-2 to TRBJ2-5; no clear D. The CDR3 contains 13 residues. Germline V gene sequence: CDR1 SGHTA, CDR2 FQGNSA. Between the trimmed V and J ends, which lost 5 bases and 1 base, there was a span of 8 bases. The entire variable domain, with the rest obtained from reference TRBV7-2 and TRBJ2-5, is as follows: GAGVSQSPSNKVTEKGKDVELRCDPISGHTALYWYRQSLGQGLEFLIYFQGNSAPDKSGLPSDRFSAERTGGSVSTLTIQRTQQEDSAVYLCASSMLSQETQYFGPGTRLLVL.

The chain joins TRBV6-6 to TRBJ2-1, with 7 bases identical to TRBD1. The ends lost 8 bases at V and 5 bases at J; junction bases unmatched: 12. From germline, CDR1 is MNHNY and CDR2 SVGAGI (reference sequence). The CDR3 is 15 residues long. The DNA of the CDR3 is TGTGCCAGCTTTTTAGACAGGGTGGCCGACAATGAGCAGTTCTTC. Its protein is CASFLDRVADNEQFF.

This clonotype has only a few counts. J is TRBJ1-1 and V is TRBV7-8, with D possibly being TRBD1 (5 bases). The CDR3 is 12 residues long. With 5 bases removed from V and 5 bases from J, the gap between germline ends came to 9 bases. Looked up from germline, CDR1 is SGHVS and CDR2 is FQNEAQ. The CDR3 protein is CASSPGFTEAFF. CDR3 nucleotide sequence: TGTGCCAGCAGCCCAGGGTTTACTGAAGCTTTCTTT.

In the case of this clonotype: This sequence may be a read error, since a much larger clone differs from it by one base. The chain employs TRBV12-3 or TRBV12-4 and TRBJ2-5; D assignment may be TRBD1 or TRBD2 (5 bases each). The tail of the sequence fits TRBJ2-7 better, so the J call may be wrong. This CDR3 region has 13 residues. In nucleotides, the CDR3 is TGTGCCAGCAGTTGGGACGGACTCTACGAGCAGTACTTC. It is translated as CASSWDGLYEQYF.

The rearrangement links TRBV15 to TRBJ1-2, with D maybe TRBD1 (6 bases). Germline V gene lookup returns CDR1 LNHNV and CDR2 YYDKDF (reference sequence). The CDR3 covers 16 residues. Trimming took off 2 bases at V and 4 bases at J, with 17 bases between the two ends. CDR3 in amino acids: CATSRIFDRPSYGYTF. The DNA of the CDR3 is TGTGCCACCAGCAGAATATTTGACAGGCCGAGCTATGGCTACACCTTC.

About this clonotype itself: The junction departs from the called germline gene at one end, perhaps through a read error. The chain has TRBV7-6 and TRBJ2-3; 11 nucleotides agree with TRBD2. The V gene's germline CDR1 is SGHVS and CDR2 FNYEAQ. This CDR3 has 17 residues. This chain's CDR3 is CASSPNPSGGRRDMQYF. The CDR3 coding sequence is TGTGCCAGCAGCCCGAACCCTAGCGGGGGGCGTCGGGATATGCAGTATTTT.

The CDR3 DNA is TGTGCCAGCTCACTCGACCCGGGTCCCCTTGCGGGGCAGTTCTTC. This sequence encodes CASSLDPGPLAGQFF. The chain recombines TRBV18 with TRBJ2-1; D is perhaps TRBD2 (5 bases). Looked up from germline, CDR1 is KGHSH and CDR2 is LQKENI. Trimming shortened V by 4 bases and J by 12 bases, and 22 bases separated the two germline ends. This CDR3 is 15 amino acids long.

The table lists this clonotype with a few counts. The chain is built from TRBV30 and TRBJ2-5, with D tentatively TRBD2 (6 bases). Germline CDR1 and CDR2: GTSNPN and SVGIG (reference sequence). The V end was cut by 6 bases, the J end by 9 bases, with 17 bases between. This CDR3 region has 12 residues. The CDR3 DNA sequence: TGTGCCTGCGCTTTGGCGGGGCCCCCCCAGTACTTC. Amino acid sequence: CACALAGPPQYF.

This clonotype was counted a few times. The chain combines TRBV7-9 with TRBJ2-3, with 7 bases matching TRBD2. The CDR3 runs to 18 residues. CDR1 and CDR2 from the germline V gene are SEHNR and FQNEAQ (reference sequence). V gave up 6 bases and J gave up 6 bases; unmatched junction bases: 21. DNA for the CDR3: TGTGCCAGCAGGTCGACCGGGCGGGAGAGTGAGCCGTCGGATACGCAGTATTTT. Its translation: CASRSTGRESEPSDTQYF.

The rearrangement joins TRBV27 to TRBJ2-4; 11 bases agree with TRBD1. Near its end, the DNA agrees better with TRBJ2-7, so the J call may be wrong. The germline gives CDR1 MNHEY, CDR2 SMNVEV (reference sequence). The length of the CDR3 is 15 residues. CDR3 amino acids: CASSPPDRGLHEQYF. CDR3 coding DNA: TGTGCCAGCAGTCCGCCGGACAGGGGGCTTCACGAGCAGTACTTC.

This clonotype was counted between two and nine times. CDR3 coding DNA: TGTGCCAGCAGGTCCGGGACTAGCGGCGGCACAGATACGCAGTATTTT. The encoded protein is CASRSGTSGGTDTQYF. This rearrangement joins TRBV5-8 to TRBJ2-3, with 11 bases lining up with TRBD2. The CDR3 length is 16 residues. V was clipped by 5 bases and J by 1 base; unmatched bases: 6. The germline gives CDR1 SGHTS, CDR2 YDEGEE.

This clonotype appeared a few times. The V and J genes are TRBV6-1 and TRBJ1-5, with D unresolved. V was clipped by 3 bases and J by 3 bases, with 9 bases between them. The germline V gene has CDR1 MNHNS and CDR2 SASEGT. The CDR3 spans 14 residues. In DNA form, the CDR3 reads TGTGCCAGCAGTGACGGCGGAGTCAATCAGCCCCAGCATTTT. Amino acid sequence: CASSDGGVNQPQHF.

The genes are TRBV29-1 and TRBJ2-3; D not resolved. Germline V CDR1 and CDR2: SQVTM, ANQGSEA. The CDR3 is 11 residues long. V was clipped by 2 bases and J by 14 bases, with 14 bases between them. CDR3 sequence: CSVEHPSWGYF. The CDR3 nucleotides are TGCAGCGTTGAACACCCCTCGTGGGGGTATTTT.

J is TRBJ2-2 and V is TRBV29-1; perhaps TRBD1 as D (6 bases). Germline V gene sequence: CDR1 SQVTM, CDR2 ANQGSEA. V was clipped by 6 bases and J by 6 bases, with 26 bases between them. The CDR3 has 17 residues. The CDR3 reads CSVEPGHEFSVPGELFF. The CDR3 DNA reads TGCAGCGTGGAGCCGGGACATGAGTTCTCGGTCCCCGGGGAGCTGTTTTTT.

The chain couples TRBV4-2 to TRBJ2-3; 13 bases agree with TRBD2. V shed 3 bases, J shed 9 bases, and the junction held 9 bases outside the gene matches. The CDR3 is 16 residues long. Germline CDR1 reads LGHNA; CDR2 reads YNFKEQ. The CDR3 sequence: CASSQDRLAGGGTQYF. Written as DNA, the CDR3 is TGTGCCAGCAGCCAGGACCGACTAGCGGGAGGTGGCACGCAGTATTTT.